Listed below are T cell receptor beta chains from one sample, sequenced in a study of T cell responses to AZD1222 COVID-19 vaccine. The protocol was immunoSEQ multiplex PCR, while the TCRdb copy is restricted to in-frame clones and leaves out a portion. Among some 140,000 clones listed, over 85% were seen once. Source: peripheral blood, taken on day 0 of AZD1222 vaccination. The receptors come from an adult in good health. The CDR3 runs from the conserved cysteine through the conserved F or W. Fields, in order: J gene, D gene, clone size, V gene, CDR3 protein, CDR3 DNA. The D gene is left open where the match is weak. Clone size, where shown, is once, few, many, or a class for clones that have expanded.

>TRBJ1-1|.|.|TRBV2
CASSALMNTEAFF
TGTGCCAGCAGTGCCCTCATGAACACTGAAGCTTTCTTT
>TRBJ2-7|.|.|TRBV27
CASSPVAATTYEQYF
TGTGCCAGCAGTCCGGTTGCAGCGACAACCTACGAGCAGTACTTC
>TRBJ1-2|.|once|TRBV7-6
CASSFQGGYGYTF
TGTGCCAGCAGCTTCCAAGGGGGCTATGGCTACACCTTC
>TRBJ2-2|.|once|TRBV29-1
CSADRGNTGELFF
TGCAGCGCCGACCGGGGGAACACCGGGGAGCTGTTTTTT
>TRBJ1-1|TRBD1|.|TRBV27
CASSRGTGWGTEAFF
TGTGCCAGCAGTCGAGGGACAGGGTGGGGCACTGAAGCTTTCTTT
>TRBJ1-2|TRBD1|.|TRBV7-8
CASSLIFGTGTQNYGYTF
TGTGCCAGCAGCTTAATATTCGGGACAGGGACGCAAAACTATGGCTACACCTTC
>TRBJ1-1|TRBD1|few|TRBV7-9
CASSSDRVAFF
TGTGCCAGCAGCTCGGACAGGGTTGCTTTCTTT
>TRBJ1-6|.|.|TRBV10-3
CAISRDEGSPLHF
TGTGCCATCAGCCGGGACGAGGGCTCACCCCTCCACTTT
>TRBJ2-5|TRBD1|once|TRBV25-1
CASSVGTGFETQYF
TGTGCCAGCAGTGTGGGGACAGGGTTTGAGACCCAGTACTTC
>TRBJ1-2|TRBD1|.|TRBV29-1
CSVEDARSGGYGYTF
TGCAGCGTTGAAGACGCCCGGTCAGGGGGCTATGGCTACACCTTC
>TRBJ1-2|.|.|TRBV10-2
CASSEPGSPGYTF
TGCGCCAGCAGTGAGCCGGGGTCGCCTGGCTACACCTTC
>TRBJ2-5|TRBD2|.|TRBV27
CASRSFSLGTSGNEQETQYF
TGTGCCAGCAGAAGTTTTAGTCTGGGGACTAGCGGAAATGAACAAGAGACCCAGTACTTC